This TCR beta chain comes out of a study of cytomegalovirus exposure and HLA in healthy donors. Points from the study as a whole: A few V segments could not be told apart, such as TRBV6-2 and TRBV6-3, and were left out. It was taken for granted in presence/absence analyses that sequencing depth across donors was roughly uniform. A later analysis associated under 20,000 TCR beta sequences with HLA alleles at a 0.05 false discovery rate. In an earlier analysis, in some 500 donors, most V segments appeared productive either ~87% or ~30% of the time.

Germline CDR1 is MGHRA and CDR2 is YSYEKL. After removal of 4 bases from V and 2 bases from J, the junction contained 8 bases not matched to a gene. CDR3 length: 15 residues. As regards this clone: What it binds is not known.

PCR employed 60 Vbeta and 13 Jbeta primers. Sequenced by immunoSEQ multiplex PCR; TCRdb stores in-frame clones only, minus some. Of around 140,000 clones in the sample, about 80% are singletons; the top ten hold 1.5% to 2%. The chain employs TRBV4-1 and TRBJ2-7, with 7 bases fitting TRBD2. The sequenced sample was PBMCs. This TCR came from a woman between 40 and 50 years old in good health and CMV-seronegative. As DNA, the CDR3 is TGCGCCAGCAGCCGTTTTGGGCTAGCGGCCTACGAGCAGTACTTC. Translating it yields CASSRFGLAAYEQYF.